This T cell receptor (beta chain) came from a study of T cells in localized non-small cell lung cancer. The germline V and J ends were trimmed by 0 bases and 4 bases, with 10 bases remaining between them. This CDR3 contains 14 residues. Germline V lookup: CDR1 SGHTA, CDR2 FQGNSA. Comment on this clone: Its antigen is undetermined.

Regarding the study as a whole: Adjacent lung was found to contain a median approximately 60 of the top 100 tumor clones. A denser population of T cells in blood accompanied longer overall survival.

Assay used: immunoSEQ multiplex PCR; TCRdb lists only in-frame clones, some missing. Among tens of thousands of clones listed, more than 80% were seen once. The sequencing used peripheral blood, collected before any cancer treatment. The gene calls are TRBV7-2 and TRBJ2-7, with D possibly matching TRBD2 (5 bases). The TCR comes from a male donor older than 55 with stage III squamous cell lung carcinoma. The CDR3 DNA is TGTGCCAGCAGCTTAGCGCTCAGGAGGTACGAGCAGTACTTC. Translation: CASSLALRRYEQYF.